This TCR beta chain was sequenced during a study of early T cells in non-severe SARS-CoV-2 infection. Study-wide results and limits: CD4 and private specificities were missed by VDJdb matching, which favored anti-spike CD8 responses.

V was pared by 2 bases and J by 5 bases, with 13 bases between. CDR3 length: 15 residues. Germline V CDR1 and CDR2: SGHVS, FQNEAQ. Researchers attached unique molecular identifiers to individual cDNA molecules. MiXCR was run by TCRdb on the 5' RACE reads, yielding one entry per CDR3 protein. This table holds about 39,000 distinct CDR3 sequences, roughly 7.1% found once. Notes on this clonotype: Its antigen is not known.

The TCR originated in an adult who was a healthcare worker with PCR-confirmed SARS-CoV-2 infection or an uninfected control (not recorded which). This chain uses TRBV7-8 with TRBJ2-1; D might be TRBD2 (7 bases). Sample: whole blood. The CDR3 is CASSLRRGLDNEQFF. DNA of the CDR3: TGTGCCAGCAGCTTAAGGCGGGGGCTGGACAATGAGCAGTTCTTC.